Listed below are T cell receptor beta chains from one sample, sequenced in a study of blood T cell repertoires in COVID-19. TCRdb's table, derived via immunoSEQ multiplex PCR, lists solely in-frame clones and lacks some. The sample has under 150,000 clones, about 70% seen once. The sequenced sample was peripheral blood. The receptors here all came from an elderly man with acute or convalescent COVID-19. Each CDR3 is given with its conserved first and last residue. A D gene is named only where the DNA matches it firmly. Size is omitted from some rows. Given values are once, few, many or a class for expanded clones.

CASSSGLAGVPDTQYF	TGTGCCAGCAGCTCAGGACTAGCGGGGGTTCCAGATACGCAGTATTTT	TRBD2	TRBV7-7	TRBJ2-3	few
CASGEVGGPKQFF	TGTGCCAGCGGGGAAGTCGGGGGGCCCAAGCAGTTCTTC	-	TRBV6-6	TRBJ2-1	few
CASSFIRDHEQFF	TGTGCCAGCAGCTTTATCAGGGATCACGAGCAGTTCTTC	-	TRBV7-2	TRBJ2-1	-
CASSLMSGGGETQYF	TGTGCCAGCAGCTTAATGAGCGGGGGAGGCGAGACCCAGTACTTC	TRBD2	TRBV7-3	TRBJ2-5	-
CASSLVWTGEQYF	TGTGCCAGCAGTTTAGTATGGACAGGGGAGCAGTACTTC	TRBD1	TRBV12-3/TRBV12-4	TRBJ2-7	-
CASRYTGGWVTDTQYF	TGTGCCAGCAGATATACCGGAGGGTGGGTCACAGATACGCAGTATTTT	-	TRBV11-2	TRBJ2-3	-
CASSAGEWYNEQFF	TGTGCCAGCTCCGCGGGGGAATGGTACAATGAGCAGTTCTTC	TRBD2	TRBV14	TRBJ2-1	few
CASSWSGQGAGEYGYTF	TGCGCCAGCAGCTGGTCGGGACAGGGGGCAGGAGAATATGGCTACACCTTC	TRBD1	TRBV5-1	TRBJ1-2	-
CASSQGWGTANTGELFF	TGTGCCAGCAGCCAAGGGTGGGGGACAGCGAACACCGGGGAGCTGTTTTTT	TRBD1	TRBV3-1/TRBV3-2	TRBJ2-2	-
CASSLEGVADEQYF	TGTGCCAGCAGCTTAGAAGGGGTAGCCGACGAGCAGTACTTC	-	TRBV7-9	TRBJ2-7	-
CASSVFGSGANVLTF	TGTGCCAGCAGCGTCTTCGGCTCTGGGGCCAACGTCCTGACTTTC	-	TRBV9	TRBJ2-6	-
CASTSGRAEGLDTQYF	TGTGCCAGCACTTCCGGGCGGGCGGAGGGGCTGGATACGCAGTATTTT	-	TRBV6-6	TRBJ2-3	-
CASNFEGGSTQYF	TGTGCCAGCAATTTCGAGGGGGGGAGTACGCAGTATTTT	-	TRBV11-1	TRBJ2-3	-
CASSRQLATVETQYF	TGTGCCAGCAGCCGCCAACTAGCGACGGTGGAGACCCAGTACTTC	TRBD2	TRBV3-1/TRBV3-2	TRBJ2-5	-
CASRQGARYEQYF	TGTGCCAGCAGACAGGGGGCCCGCTACGAGCAGTACTTC	TRBD1	TRBV6-5	TRBJ2-7	-
CASSYAPPGQVGNEQFF	TGTGCCAGCAGTTACGCTCCTCCGGGACAGGTGGGCAATGAGCAGTTCTTC	TRBD1	TRBV6-2/TRBV6-3	TRBJ2-1	-
CASSRDRDPSAYNEQFF	TGTGCCAGCAGTCGCGACAGGGATCCTTCAGCCTACAATGAGCAGTTCTTC	TRBD1	TRBV6-2/TRBV6-3	TRBJ2-1	once
CASSMRPGDEAFF	TGTGCCAGCAGCATGAGGCCAGGGGATGAAGCTTTCTTT	-	TRBV7-2	TRBJ1-1	-
CASSKGQGNTEAFF	TGTGCCAGCAGCAAGGGACAGGGGAACACTGAAGCTTTCTTT	TRBD1	TRBV11-2	TRBJ1-1	-
CASSTPGHPYEQYF	TGTGCCAGCAGCACACCGGGACATCCCTACGAGCAGTACTTC	-	TRBV5-6	TRBJ2-7	-
CSARGQRAFF	TGCAGTGCTAGGGGACAACGGGCTTTCTTT	-	TRBV20-1	TRBJ1-1	few
CASSQTGAAYNEQFF	TGTGCCAGCAGCCAGACAGGGGCCGCCTACAATGAGCAGTTCTTC	TRBD1	TRBV7-2	TRBJ2-1	-
CAISESSGGNQPQHF	TGTGCCATCAGTGAGAGTTCAGGGGGCAATCAGCCCCAGCATTTT	-	TRBV10-3	TRBJ1-5	-
CASSEWDSLGSGELFF	TGTGCCAGCAGTGAATGGGACTCCCTGGGGTCCGGGGAGCTGTTTTTT	-	TRBV25-1	TRBJ2-2	-